The sequence of this T cell receptor beta chain was determined in a study of cytotoxic CD8 clonotypes in ibrutinib-treated CLL. Study results and limitations: Clonality increased at ibrutinib response and stayed stable in sustained remission. At progression, however, it fell back toward baseline. The study found public clonotypes uncommon, contracting or stable on treatment.

Notes on this clone: Its antigen is unidentified.

CDR3 length: 15 amino acids. V was clipped by 4 bases and J by 3 bases; unmatched bases: 6. The germline gives CDR1 SGHRS, CDR2 YFSETQ. Data came from immunoSEQ multiplex PCR; TCRdb stores just in-frame clones and leaves some out. The sample includes tens of thousands of clones, around 82% seen only once; the top ten take roughly 8%. The rearrangement joins TRBV5-1 to TRBJ1-4, with 7 bases identical to TRBD1. This sequence was found in a human donor with chronic lymphocytic leukemia. The specimen was PBMCs, collected at disease progression, from a patient treated with ibrutinib. CDR3 coding DNA: TGCGCCAGCAGCCCCAGGGGGAATTCTAATGAAAAACTGTTTTTT. Translating gives CASSPRGNSNEKLFF.